This entry is about one TCR beta chain. Its antigen is not identified. TCRdb processed the reads anew with MiXCR; each CDR3 protein has one entry. The repertoire holds 15,000 to 20,000 distinct CDR3 sequences, with 20% to 25% as singletons. These data belong to a study of lung T cells in sarcoidosis with Löfgren's syndrome. Regarding the study as a whole: Shared TRAV12-1 and TRBV2 CDR3 motifs across Löfgren's syndrome patients reportedly suggested public CD4+ TCRs. The most expanded V genes in Löfgren's patients were reportedly TRAV12-1 and TRBV2.

V lost 4 bases, J lost 2 bases, and 8 bases lay in between. CDR1 SEHNR and CDR2 FQNEAQ come from the germline V gene (reference sequence). This CDR3 spans 13 amino acids. The receptor comes from a human donor with sarcoidosis (Löfgren's syndrome or another form), or a control subject (not recorded which). This chain links TRBV7-9 with TRBJ1-1; D perhaps matches TRBD1 (5 bases). Sequencing used CD4+ T cells from PBMCs. CDR3 nucleotide sequence: TGTGCCAGCAGCTGGGGGACCAACACTGAAGCTTTCTTT. Residues: CASSWGTNTEAFF.